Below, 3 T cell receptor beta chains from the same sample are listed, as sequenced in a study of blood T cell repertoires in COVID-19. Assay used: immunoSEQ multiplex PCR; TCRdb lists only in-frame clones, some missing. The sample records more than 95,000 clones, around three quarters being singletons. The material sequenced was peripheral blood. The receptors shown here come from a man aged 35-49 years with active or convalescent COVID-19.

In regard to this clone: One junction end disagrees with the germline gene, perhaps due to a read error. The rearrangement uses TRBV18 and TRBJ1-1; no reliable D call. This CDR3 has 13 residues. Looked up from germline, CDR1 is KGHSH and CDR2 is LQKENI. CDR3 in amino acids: CASSPQLNTEAFF. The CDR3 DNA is TGTGCCAGCTCCCCACAGCTGAACACTGAAGCTTTCTTT.

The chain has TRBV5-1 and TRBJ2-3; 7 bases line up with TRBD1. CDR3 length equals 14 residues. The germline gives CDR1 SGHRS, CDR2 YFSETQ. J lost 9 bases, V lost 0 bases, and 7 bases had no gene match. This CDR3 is CASSLEGTVRTQYF. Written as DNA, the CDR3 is TGCGCCAGCAGCTTGGAGGGGACAGTTCGAACGCAGTATTTT. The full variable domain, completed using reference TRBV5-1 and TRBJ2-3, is KAGVTQTPRYLIKTRGQQVTLSCSPISGHRSVSWYQQTPGQGLQFLFEYFSETQRNKGNFPGRFSGRQFSNSRSEMNVSTLELGDSALYLCASSLEGTVRTQYFGPGTRLTVL.

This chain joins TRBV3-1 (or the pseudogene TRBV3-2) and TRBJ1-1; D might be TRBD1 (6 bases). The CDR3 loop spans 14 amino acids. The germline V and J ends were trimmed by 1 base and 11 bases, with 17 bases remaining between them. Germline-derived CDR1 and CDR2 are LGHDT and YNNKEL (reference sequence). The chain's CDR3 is CASSQASSGGRAFF. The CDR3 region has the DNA TGTGCCAGCAGCCAAGCCTCCTCGGGGGGCCGTGCTTTCTTT.